Below are 12 T cell receptor beta chains sequenced from a single sample in a study of shared clonotypes between healthy human individuals. Only in-frame clones appear in the TCRdb table, and some are missing; sequencing was by immunoSEQ multiplex PCR. The profile shows 850,000 to 1,200,000 clones, about 70% of them singletons. Sequencing used memory CD4+ T cells sorted from blood. Subset here: CD45RA-negative fraction. Receptors originate from a man aged 18 to 30 in good health.

This rearrangement joins TRBV7-6 to TRBJ2-5; a possible D gene is TRBD1 (6 bases). V was cut by 4 bases and J by 3 bases, with 12 bases left in between. The CDR3 covers 14 residues. Per the germline V gene, CDR1 is SGHVS and CDR2 is FNYEAQ. The CDR3 protein is CASSSGQREETQYF. The CDR3 DNA sequence: TGTGCCAGCAGCTCAGGACAGCGTGAAGAGACCCAGTACTTC.

This chain uses TRBV30 with TRBJ1-3; 9 positions agree with TRBD1. The CDR3 loop spans 18 amino acids. V trimming: 2 bases; J trimming: 0 bases; junction bases outside the gene matches: 11. CDR1 and CDR2 from the germline V gene are GTSNPN and SVGIG (reference sequence). The chain's CDR3 is CAWSFPGQGFSSGNTIYF. The DNA of the CDR3 is TGTGCCTGGAGTTTCCCGGGACAGGGTTTTAGCTCTGGAAACACCATATATTTT. Filled out from reference TRBV30 and TRBJ1-3, the complete variable domain reads SQTIHQWPATLVQPVGSPLSLECTVEGTSNPNLYWYRQAAGRGLQLLFYSVGIGQISSEVPQNLSASRPQDRQFILSSKKLLLSDSGFYLCAWSFPGQGFSSGNTIYFGEGSWLTVV.

This clone came up once. The rearrangement uses TRBV18 and TRBJ2-5, with 8 bases that match TRBD2. CDR1 and CDR2 (germline): KGHSH, LQKENI. The CDR3 length is 17 residues. Trimming at V came to 1 base and at J to 2 bases, leaving 9 bases not matched to a gene. CDR3 nucleotides: TGTGCCAGCTCACCACGAGCGGCAGCGGGGGTGCAAGAGACCCAGTACTTC. Encoded protein: CASSPRAAAGVQETQYF.

This clone showed up many times. The rearrangement joins TRBV12-5 to TRBJ1-1; unclear D gene. V gave up 5 bases and J gave up 1 base, with 14 bases separating them. The CDR3 covers 15 residues. The germline CDR1 and CDR2 sequences are LGHNT and FRNRAP. The CDR3 loop reads CASGADSQRNTEAFF. The CDR3 coding sequence is TGTGCTAGTGGTGCGGACTCCCAGAGGAACACTGAAGCTTTCTTT.

V and J are TRBV30 and TRBJ1-5; TRBD1 aligns across 7 bases. Trimming cost V 1 base and J 3 bases; bases outside gene matches: 6. Germline V gene sequence: CDR1 GTSNPN, CDR2 SVGIG (reference sequence). This CDR3 has 15 amino acids. The CDR3 bases are TGTGCCTGGAGTGCTAGGGGGCGGACCAATCAGCCCCAGCATTTT. Its translation: CAWSARGRTNQPQHF. The full variable domain, rest sourced from reference TRBV30 and TRBJ1-5, is SQTIHQWPATLVQPVGSPLSLECTVEGTSNPNLYWYRQAAGRGLQLLFYSVGIGQISSEVPQNLSASRPQDRQFILSSKKLLLSDSGFYLCAWSARGRTNQPQHFGDGTRLSIL.

This clone has only a few counts. The chain joins TRBV18 to TRBJ1-6; perhaps TRBD1 as D (6 bases). Per the germline V gene, CDR1 is KGHSH and CDR2 is LQKENI. This CDR3 is 16 amino acids long. V was pared by 3 bases and J by 9 bases, with 18 bases between. The CDR3 DNA reads TGTGCCAGCTCACCGGACAGAACAGGGAGCGTTTCACCCCTCCACTTT. This sequence encodes CASSPDRTGSVSPLHF.

The gene calls are TRBV2 and TRBJ2-1; D possibly matches TRBD1 or TRBD2 (5 bases each). The germline CDR1 and CDR2 sequences are SNHLY and FYNNEI. The CDR3 extends over 15 amino acids. Trimming stripped 5 bases from V and 0 bases from J, with 11 bases between. The CDR3 region is CASSRTGTSYNEQFF. The CDR3 DNA sequence: TGTGCCAGCAGTCGAACTGGGACCTCCTACAATGAGCAGTTCTTC.

This clone came up once. The chain couples TRBV6-1 to TRBJ1-1, with D maybe TRBD1 (6 bases). The germline gives CDR1 MNHNS, CDR2 SASEGT. This CDR3 is built from 14 residues. V was pared by 5 bases and J by 2 bases, with 12 bases between. CDR3 in amino acids: CASSLGQPNTEAFF. For the CDR3, the DNA is TGTGCCAGCAGTTTAGGACAGCCTAACACTGAAGCTTTCTTT.

The chain links TRBV28 to TRBJ1-5; possible D gene TRBD1, 5 bases. This CDR3 is built from 15 residues. Trimming cost V 7 bases and J 5 bases, with 18 bases left between them. Germline CDR1 and CDR2: MDHEN and SYDVKM. This chain's CDR3 is CASIKNTGGYQPQHF. Here the CDR3 DNA reads TGTGCCAGCATCAAAAATACCGGGGGGTATCAGCCCCAGCATTTT.

This clone was recorded only once. The V and J genes are TRBV6-6 and TRBJ2-4; a weak D match, TRBD2 (5 bases). Germline V gene lookup returns CDR1 MNHNY and CDR2 SVGAGI (reference sequence). The CDR3 totals 13 residues. The germline V and J ends were trimmed by 6 bases and 5 bases, with 11 bases remaining between them. As DNA, the CDR3 is TGTGCCAGCAGCACACAACTAGAAAACATTCAGTACTTC. It translates to CASSTQLENIQYF.

This clone was seen more than once but under ten times. This rearrangement joins TRBV10-1 to TRBJ2-3; D is ambiguous. CDR3 length equals 16 residues. The germline CDR1 and CDR2 sequences are WNHNN and SYGVQD (reference sequence). Trimming pared 3 bases from V and 0 bases from J, leaving 13 bases between. CDR3 nucleotides: TGCGCCAGCAGTGACTCCGCGGCCCTAAGCACAGATACGCAGTATTTT. Its translation: CASSDSAALSTDTQYF.

This chain joins TRBV5-1 and TRBJ1-1; perhaps TRBD1 as D (6 bases). Germline V gene sequence: CDR1 SGHRS, CDR2 YFSETQ. CDR3 length: 14 residues. V was clipped by 4 bases and J by 1 base, with 11 bases between them. CDR3 in DNA: TGCGCCAGCAGCACCCGACAGGAGAACACTGAAGCTTTCTTT. This sequence encodes CASSTRQENTEAFF.